The following is a TCR beta chain sequence with its context. Its target is unknown. V lost 5 bases, J lost 0 bases, and 8 bases lay in between. The length of the CDR3 is 13 residues. Per the germline V gene, CDR1 is DFQATT and CDR2 is SNEGSKA (reference sequence). Unique molecular identifiers tagged individual cDNA molecules. In TCRdb, the 5' RACE reads were re-called with MiXCR into one record per CDR3 protein. The table has about 36,000 distinct CDR3 sequences, 6% to 8% seen once. The data are from a study of early T cells in non-severe SARS-CoV-2 infection. In the study overall: Sequencing of bulk RNA from unsorted whole blood was done, without chain pairing.

Findings and caveats of the study: CD4 and private specificities were missed by VDJdb matching, which favored anti-spike CD8 responses.

The source is an adult who was a healthcare worker with PCR-confirmed SARS-CoV-2 infection or an uninfected control (not recorded which). The V call is TRBV20-1, the J call TRBJ1-5; D not certain. Sequences were derived from whole blood, sampled at baseline. The CDR3 bases are TGCAGTGCTGAGTTCGGTAGCAATCAGCCCCAGCATTTT. Protein: CSAEFGSNQPQHF.